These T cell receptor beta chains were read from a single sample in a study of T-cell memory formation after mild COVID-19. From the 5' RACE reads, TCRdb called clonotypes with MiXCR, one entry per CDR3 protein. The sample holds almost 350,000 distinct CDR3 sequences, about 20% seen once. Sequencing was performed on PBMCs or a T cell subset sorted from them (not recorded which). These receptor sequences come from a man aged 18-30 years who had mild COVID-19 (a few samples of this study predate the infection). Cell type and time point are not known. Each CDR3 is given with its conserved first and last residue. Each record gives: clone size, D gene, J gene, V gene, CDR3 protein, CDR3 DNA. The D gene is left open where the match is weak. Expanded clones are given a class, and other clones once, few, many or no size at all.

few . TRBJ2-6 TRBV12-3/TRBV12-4 CASSLIRPGANVLTF TGTGCCAGCAGTTTAATCCGACCTGGGGCCAACGTCCTGACTTTC
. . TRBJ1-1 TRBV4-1 CASSQGTLATEAFF TGCGCCAGCAGCCAAGGGACACTCGCCACTGAAGCTTTCTTT
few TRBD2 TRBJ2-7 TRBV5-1 CASSSGLAGAIYEQYF TGCGCCAGCAGCTCGGGACTAGCGGGGGCCATCTACGAGCAGTACTTC
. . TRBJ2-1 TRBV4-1 CASSQYGISYNEQFF TGCGCCAGCAGCCAGTACGGGATCTCCTACAATGAGCAGTTCTTC
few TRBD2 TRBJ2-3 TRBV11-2 CASSLPLGLAGSTDTQYF TGTGCCAGCAGCCTCCCGCTGGGACTAGCGGGGAGCACAGATACGCAGTATTTT
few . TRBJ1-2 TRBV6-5 CASTFKQVPRPYGYTF TGTGCCAGCACCTTTAAACAGGTCCCACGGCCCTATGGCTACACCTTC
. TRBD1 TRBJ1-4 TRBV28 CASTAGGATNEKLFF TGTGCCAGCACAGCAGGGGGAGCAACTAATGAAAAACTGTTTTTT
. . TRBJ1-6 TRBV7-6 CASSLGFPNSPLHF TGTGCCAGCAGCTTAGGATTCCCTAATTCACCCCTCCACTTT
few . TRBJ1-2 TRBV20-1 CSASPLEGRSYGYTF TGCAGTGCTAGTCCCCTGGAGGGACGGTCTTATGGCTACACCTTC
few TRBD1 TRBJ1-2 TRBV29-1 CSVNGGIGQGTYGYTF TGCAGCGTAAACGGGGGGATCGGACAGGGAACCTATGGCTACACCTTC
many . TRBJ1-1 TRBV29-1 CSANGARTEAFF TGCAGCGCAAACGGGGCTAGGACTGAAGCTTTCTTT
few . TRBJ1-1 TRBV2 CASSEWLTEAFF TGTGCCAGCAGTGAATGGCTCACTGAAGCTTTCTTT